This T cell receptor (beta chain) was identified in a study of beta chain features in type 1 diabetes. Background on the study: In all, about 110 million sorted cells from all samples were analyzed.

Expressed TCRB transcripts were sequenced because the isolated RNA had all been reverse transcribed beforehand. The study sequenced naive, central memory and regulatory T cell samples to an average of about 3.6 million reads. Assay: immunoSEQ multiplex PCR; the TCRdb copy retains only in-frame clones and omits some. Here the sample spans 200,000 to 250,000 clones, about 63% being singletons. In total, each donor contributed a single heparinised blood draw that averaged roughly 110 mL. CD45RO/CCR7/CD25/CD127/CD95/CD27 sorting isolated CD4+ naive, central memory, regulatory and stem cell-like memory cells. Germline V CDR1 and CDR2: SQVTM, ANQGSEA. Unmatched junction bases numbered 10, after V lost 7 bases and J lost 6 bases. The CDR3 spans 13 residues.

This clonotype was obtained from a man aged 30-40 years in good health. Sequencing was carried out using naive CD4+ T cells from blood. The gene calls are TRBV29-1 and TRBJ2-7; the match to TRBD1 covers 9 bases. CDR3 in amino acids: CSALRDRDGEQYF. The CDR3 DNA reads as TGCAGCGCTCTCCGGGACAGGGACGGCGAGCAGTACTTC.